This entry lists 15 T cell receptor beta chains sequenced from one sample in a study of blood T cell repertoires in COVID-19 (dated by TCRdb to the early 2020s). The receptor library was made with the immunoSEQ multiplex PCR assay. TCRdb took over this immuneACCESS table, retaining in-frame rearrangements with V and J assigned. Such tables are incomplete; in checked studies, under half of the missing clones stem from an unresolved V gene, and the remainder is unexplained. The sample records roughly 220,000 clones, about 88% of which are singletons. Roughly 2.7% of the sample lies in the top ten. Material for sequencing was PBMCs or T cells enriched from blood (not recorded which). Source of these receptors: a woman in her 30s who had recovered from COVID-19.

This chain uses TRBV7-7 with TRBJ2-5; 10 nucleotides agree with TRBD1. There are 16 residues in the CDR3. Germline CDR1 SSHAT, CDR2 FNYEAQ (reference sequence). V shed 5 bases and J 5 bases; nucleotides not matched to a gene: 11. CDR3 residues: CASSATGTGVGETQYF. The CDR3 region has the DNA TGTGCCAGCAGCGCCACCGGGACAGGGGTAGGGGAGACCCAGTACTTC.

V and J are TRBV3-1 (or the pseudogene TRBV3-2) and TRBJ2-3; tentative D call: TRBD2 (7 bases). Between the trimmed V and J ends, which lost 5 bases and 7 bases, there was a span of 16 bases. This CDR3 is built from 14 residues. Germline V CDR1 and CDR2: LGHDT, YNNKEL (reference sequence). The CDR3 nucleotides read TGTGCCAGCAGCGTGTGGGGGGGCCGAAATACGCAGTATTTT. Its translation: CASSVWGGRNTQYF.

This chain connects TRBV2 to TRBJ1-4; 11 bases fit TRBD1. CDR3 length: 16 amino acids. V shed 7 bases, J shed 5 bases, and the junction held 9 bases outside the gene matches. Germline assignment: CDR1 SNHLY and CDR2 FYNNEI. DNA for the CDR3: TGTGCCAGCACTTGGACAGGGGGCTCCCACAATGAAAAACTGTTTTTT. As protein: CASTWTGGSHNEKLFF. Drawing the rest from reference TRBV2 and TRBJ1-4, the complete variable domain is EPEVTQTPSHQVTQMGQEVILRCVPISNHLYFYWYRQILGQKVEFLVSFYNNEISEKSEIFDDQFSVERPDGSNFTLKIRSTKLEDSAMYFCASTWTGGSHNEKLFFGSGTQLSVL.

CDR3 bases: TGCGCCAGCAGCCAAGTTCCGGGGGGCGGATACGAGCAGTACTTC. Translation gives CASSQVPGGGYEQYF. The chain recombines TRBV4-3 with TRBJ2-7; weak D call: TRBD2 (7 bases). Trimming stripped 1 base from V and 4 bases from J, with 14 bases between. CDR1 and CDR2 (germline): LGHNA, YSLEER. The CDR3 consists of 15 residues.

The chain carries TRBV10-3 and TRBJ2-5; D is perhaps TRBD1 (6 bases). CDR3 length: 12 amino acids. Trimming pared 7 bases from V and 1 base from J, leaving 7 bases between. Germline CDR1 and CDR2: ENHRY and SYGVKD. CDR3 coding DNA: TGTGCCATCATGGACAGCCAAGAGACCCAGTACTTC. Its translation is CAIMDSQETQYF.

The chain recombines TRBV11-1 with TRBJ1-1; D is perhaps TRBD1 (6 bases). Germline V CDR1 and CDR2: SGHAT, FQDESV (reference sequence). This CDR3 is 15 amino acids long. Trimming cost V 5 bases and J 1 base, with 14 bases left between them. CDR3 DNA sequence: TGTGCCAGCAGCCTCTTGACAGGAACGAACACTGAAGCTTTCTTT. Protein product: CASSLLTGTNTEAFF.

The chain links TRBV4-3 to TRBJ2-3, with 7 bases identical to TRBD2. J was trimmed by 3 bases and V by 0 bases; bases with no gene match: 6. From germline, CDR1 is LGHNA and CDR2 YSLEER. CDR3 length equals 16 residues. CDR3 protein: CASSQEIGEGTDTQYF. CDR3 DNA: TGCGCCAGCAGCCAAGAAATCGGGGAGGGGACAGATACGCAGTATTTT.

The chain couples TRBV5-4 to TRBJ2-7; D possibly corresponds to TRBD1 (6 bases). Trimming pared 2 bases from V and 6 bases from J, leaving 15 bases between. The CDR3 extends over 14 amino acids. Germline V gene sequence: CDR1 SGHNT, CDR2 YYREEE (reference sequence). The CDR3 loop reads CASSLRTGTAEQYF. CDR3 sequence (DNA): TGTGCCAGCAGCTTACGAACAGGGACCGCCGAGCAGTACTTC.

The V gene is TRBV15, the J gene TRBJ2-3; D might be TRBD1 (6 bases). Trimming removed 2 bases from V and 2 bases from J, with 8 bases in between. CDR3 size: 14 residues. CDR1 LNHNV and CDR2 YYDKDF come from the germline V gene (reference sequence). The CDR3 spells CATSRTGYTDTQYF. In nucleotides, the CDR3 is TGTGCCACCAGCAGAACAGGGTACACAGATACGCAGTATTTT.

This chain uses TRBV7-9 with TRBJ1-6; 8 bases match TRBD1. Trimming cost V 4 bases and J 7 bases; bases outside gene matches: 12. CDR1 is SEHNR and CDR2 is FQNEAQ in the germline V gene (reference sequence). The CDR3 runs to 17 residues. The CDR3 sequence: CASSSILQGAGNSPLHF. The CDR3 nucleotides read TGTGCCAGCAGCTCGATTCTCCAGGGGGCAGGGAATTCACCCCTCCACTTT.

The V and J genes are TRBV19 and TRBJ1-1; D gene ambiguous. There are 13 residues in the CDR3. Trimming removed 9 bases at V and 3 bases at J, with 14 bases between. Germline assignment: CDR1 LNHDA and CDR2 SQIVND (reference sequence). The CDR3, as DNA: TGTGCCAGCTCTAAGGGAGGAGACACTGAAGCTTTCTTT. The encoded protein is CASSKGGDTEAFF.

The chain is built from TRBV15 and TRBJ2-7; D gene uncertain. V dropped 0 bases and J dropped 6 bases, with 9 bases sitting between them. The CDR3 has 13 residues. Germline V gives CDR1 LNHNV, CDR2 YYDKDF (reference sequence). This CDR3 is CATSRDLGSEQYF. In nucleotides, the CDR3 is TGTGCCACCAGCAGAGATCTGGGCTCCGAGCAGTACTTC.

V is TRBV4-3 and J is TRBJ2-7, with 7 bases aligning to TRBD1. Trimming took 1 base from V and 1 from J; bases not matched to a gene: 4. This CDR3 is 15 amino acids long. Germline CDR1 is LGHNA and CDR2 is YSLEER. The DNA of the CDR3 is TGCGCCAGCAGCCAAGGACAGGGCGCTTCCTACGAGCAGTACTTC. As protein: CASSQGQGASYEQYF.

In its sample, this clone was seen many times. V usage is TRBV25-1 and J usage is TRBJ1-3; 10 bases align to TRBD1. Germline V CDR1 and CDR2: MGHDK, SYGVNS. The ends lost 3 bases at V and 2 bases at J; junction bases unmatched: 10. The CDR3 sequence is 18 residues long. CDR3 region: CASSDSSTGTGAGNTIYF. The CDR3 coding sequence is TGTGCCAGCAGTGACTCTTCCACCGGGACAGGGGCTGGAAACACCATATATTTT. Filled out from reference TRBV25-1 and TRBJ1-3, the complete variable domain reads EADIYQTPRYLVIGTGKKITLECSQTMGHDKMYWYQQDPGMELHLIHYSYGVNSTEKGDLSSESTVSRIRTEHFPLTLESARPSHTSQYLCASSDSSTGTGAGNTIYFGEGSWLTVV.

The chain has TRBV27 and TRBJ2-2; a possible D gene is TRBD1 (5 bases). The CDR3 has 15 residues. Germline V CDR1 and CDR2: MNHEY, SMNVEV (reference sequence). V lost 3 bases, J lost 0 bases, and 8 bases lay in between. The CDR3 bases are TGTGCCAGCAGTTTGAGGACAACGAACACCGGGGAGCTGTTTTTT. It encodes CASSLRTTNTGELFF.